These 25 T cell receptor beta chains were all obtained from the same sample, sequenced in a study of blood T cell repertoires in COVID-19. Assay used: immunoSEQ multiplex PCR; TCRdb lists only in-frame clones, some missing. The data hold fewer than 300,000 clones, with around 89% observed a single time. What was sequenced was peripheral blood. These receptors were obtained from a young man with acute or convalescent COVID-19.

This clone was counted a single time. The chain employs TRBV18 and TRBJ2-2; 12 nucleotides line up with TRBD2. Germline V gene data show CDR1 as KGHSH and CDR2 as LQKENI. The CDR3 runs to 19 residues. With 4 bases clipped from V and 2 bases from J, the junction kept 11 bases outside the gene matches. Here the CDR3 DNA reads TGTGCCAGCTCACAGGGACAGGGCGGACTAGCGGGAAACACCGGGGAGCTGTTTTTT. Translated: CASSQGQGGLAGNTGELFF.

This chain connects TRBV5-1 to TRBJ1-1, with TRBD1 identical over 10 bases. CDR1 is SGHRS, CDR2 YFSETQ, per germline. CDR3 size: 14 residues. With 2 bases clipped from V and 4 bases from J, the junction kept 2 bases outside the gene matches. The CDR3 loop reads CASSFWDRGTEAFF. The CDR3 bases are TGCGCCAGCAGCTTCTGGGACAGGGGCACTGAAGCTTTCTTT.

The J gene is TRBJ2-2, the V gene TRBV29-1; 14 bases align to TRBD2. Germline CDR1 is SQVTM and CDR2 is ANQGSEA. Unmatched junction bases numbered 4, after V lost 4 bases and J lost 6 bases. The length of the CDR3 is 15 residues. This CDR3 is CSVAQGLAGAGELFF. Here the CDR3 DNA reads TGCAGCGTTGCCCAGGGACTAGCGGGGGCCGGGGAGCTGTTTTTT.

The chain recombines TRBV2 with TRBJ2-1, with 13 positions matching TRBD2. The germline CDR1 and CDR2 sequences are SNHLY and FYNNEI. V trimming: 8 bases; J trimming: 0 bases; junction bases outside the gene matches: 10. The CDR3 runs 18 residues. DNA of the CDR3: TGTGCCAGCCTTACAGGGAGGACTAGCGGGAGCTCCTACAATGAGCAGTTCTTC. It translates to CASLTGRTSGSSYNEQFF.

The V gene is TRBV6-4, the J gene TRBJ2-7, with 9 positions matching TRBD1. V shed 5 bases, J shed 2 bases, and the junction held 4 bases outside the gene matches. This CDR3 has 14 residues. Germline V CDR1 and CDR2: MRHNA, SNTAGT. The chain's CDR3 is CASSPWDRAYEQYF. The DNA for the CDR3 is TGTGCCAGCAGTCCCTGGGACAGGGCCTACGAGCAGTACTTC.

The chain recombines TRBV7-6 with TRBJ2-1; 10 bases line up with TRBD2. CDR1 and CDR2 (germline): SGHVS, FNYEAQ. Trimming removed 1 base from V and 0 bases from J; junction bases left unmatched: 6. This CDR3 has 18 residues. The CDR3: CASSLDPAGGNSYNEQFF. The CDR3, as DNA: TGTGCCAGCAGCTTAGATCCAGCGGGGGGGAACTCCTACAATGAGCAGTTCTTC.

In this sample, this clone turned up once. Other DNA sequences from this sample encode an identical CDR3 as well. V and J are TRBV24-1 and TRBJ2-7; TRBD1 agrees at 8 bases. V shed 3 bases and J 1 base; nucleotides not matched to a gene: 4. The CDR3 runs 15 residues. Germline CDR1 is KGHDR and CDR2 is SFDVKD. CDR3 protein: CATSDPRDRSYEQYF. As DNA, the CDR3 is TGTGCCACCAGTGATCCGCGGGACAGGTCCTACGAGCAGTACTTC.

CDR3 in amino acids: CASSPGLAGEGDTQYF. Here the CDR3 DNA reads TGTGCCAGCTCACCCGGACTAGCGGGAGAAGGGGATACGCAGTATTTT. The V and J genes are TRBV18 and TRBJ2-3; 13 bases agree with TRBD2. The ends lost 3 bases at V and 6 bases at J; junction bases unmatched: 6. The CDR3 sequence is 16 residues long. Germline-derived CDR1 and CDR2 are KGHSH and LQKENI.

The J gene is TRBJ2-5, the V gene TRBV2; 7 nucleotides agree with TRBD1. The CDR3 is made up of 16 amino acids. The V segment lost 2 bases and the J segment 1 base; nucleotides outside the gene matches: 7. Looked up from germline, CDR1 is SNHLY and CDR2 is FYNNEI. The DNA for the CDR3 is TGTGCCAGCAGTGAACCGGGACAGAGCGTCCAAGAGACCCAGTACTTC. Its protein product is CASSEPGQSVQETQYF.

The chain joins TRBV30 to TRBJ1-5; D gene uncertain. The CDR3 loop spans 13 amino acids. Germline V gene sequence: CDR1 GTSNPN, CDR2 SVGIG (reference sequence). With 2 bases removed from V and 6 bases from J, the gap between germline ends came to 11 bases. This chain's CDR3 is CAWSNGPSQPQHF. The CDR3 nucleotides are TGTGCCTGGAGTAATGGGCCGAGTCAGCCCCAGCATTTT.

This clone was detected only a few times. This chain uses TRBV14 with TRBJ2-5; TRBD2 matches 11 bases. The germline V gene encodes CDR1 SGHDN and CDR2 FVKESK. CDR3 length: 16 amino acids. Trimming removed 5 bases from V and 4 bases from J; junction bases left unmatched: 9. CDR3 DNA sequence: TGTGCCAGCAGCAAACTGACTAGCGGGGTTGGAGAGACCCAGTACTTC. Translating gives CASSKLTSGVGETQYF.

The J gene is TRBJ2-7, the V gene TRBV7-8; maybe TRBD1 (5 bases). Trimming cost V 2 bases and J 3 bases, with 14 bases left between them. Germline loops: CDR1 SGHVS, CDR2 FQNEAQ. This CDR3 contains 15 residues. This chain's CDR3 is CASSLYGAAVYEQYF. As DNA, the CDR3 is TGTGCCAGCAGCTTATATGGGGCGGCGGTCTACGAGCAGTACTTC.

The CDR3 is CASSTGSGELFF. In DNA form, the CDR3 reads TGTGCCAGCAGCACAGGGTCCGGGGAGCTGTTTTTT. V usage is TRBV6-4 and J usage is TRBJ2-2; D perhaps matches TRBD1 (6 bases). CDR1 is MRHNA, CDR2 SNTAGT, per germline. V was clipped by 6 bases and J by 6 bases, with 8 bases between them. The CDR3 spans 12 residues.

The rearrangement joins TRBV6-4 to TRBJ1-3; 8 bases match TRBD1. Germline values: CDR1 MRHNA, CDR2 SNTAGT. The CDR3 length is 18 residues. With 7 bases clipped from V and 0 bases from J, the junction kept 14 bases outside the gene matches. In DNA, the CDR3 is TGTGCCAGCACCGATCCTTGGGACAGGATTTACTCTGGAAACACCATATATTTT. Its protein is CASTDPWDRIYSGNTIYF.

The chain employs TRBV6-6 and TRBJ2-7; TRBD1 matches 8 bases. Per the germline V gene, CDR1 is MNHNY and CDR2 is SVGAGI (reference sequence). V was clipped by 5 bases and J by 9 bases; unmatched bases: 9. This CDR3 has 13 amino acids. The CDR3 coding sequence is TGTGCCAGCAGTGATACGGGACAGGTCGCGCAGTACTTC. Its protein is CASSDTGQVAQYF.

The chain employs TRBV30 and TRBJ1-6; 10 nucleotides line up with TRBD1. Unmatched junction bases numbered 4, after V lost 1 base and J lost 7 bases. The germline V gene has CDR1 GTSNPN and CDR2 SVGIG (reference sequence). The CDR3 has 15 amino acids. CDR3 coding DNA: TGTGCCTGGAGTGCTCCGGGACAGGGGAATTCACCCCTCCACTTT. Translating it yields CAWSAPGQGNSPLHF.

The J gene is TRBJ2-5, the V gene TRBV29-1, with TRBD1 as a possible D gene (6 bases). In germline, CDR1 is SQVTM, CDR2 ANQGSEA. Trimming cost V 3 bases and J 6 bases, with 11 bases left between them. This CDR3 region has 12 residues. CDR3 in DNA: TGCAGCGTTGATGGCCAGGGGAAGACCCAGTACTTC. Translation: CSVDGQGKTQYF.

The CDR3 loop is CASSSIQGWGQPQHF. The CDR3 region has the DNA TGTGCCAGCAGTTCGATCCAGGGTTGGGGACAGCCCCAGCATTTT. The gene calls are TRBV28 and TRBJ1-5; tentative D call: TRBD1 (5 bases). The CDR3 extends over 15 amino acids. The V and J ends lost 4 bases and 7 bases respectively, with 17 bases between them. CDR1 MDHEN and CDR2 SYDVKM come from the germline V gene. Drawing the rest from reference TRBV28 and TRBJ1-5, the complete variable domain is DVKVTQSSRYLVKRTGEKVFLECVQDMDHENMFWYRQDPGLGLRLIYFSYDVKMKEKGDIPEGYSVSREKKERFSLILESASTNQTSMYLCASSSIQGWGQPQHFGDGTRLSIL.

A word on this clone: This CDR3 is also generated by other DNA sequences in the sample. The chain combines TRBV5-1 with TRBJ1-5, with TRBD1 as a possible D gene (5 bases). V lost 0 bases and J 4 bases, leaving 8 bases between the germline ends. This CDR3 contains 14 residues. Per the germline V gene, CDR1 is SGHRS and CDR2 is YFSETQ. In nucleotides, the CDR3 is TGCGCCAGCAGCTTGGGACAGTCGAATCAGCCCCAGCATTTT. Encoded protein: CASSLGQSNQPQHF.

V and J are TRBV9 and TRBJ1-6; D is unclear. The CDR3 sequence is 14 residues long. Germline CDR1 is SGDLS and CDR2 is YYNGEE. V was shortened by 0 bases and J by 5 bases, with 6 bases between the two germline ends. CDR3 in DNA: TGTGCCAGCAGCGTAGACCACAATAATTCACCCCTCCACTTT. Encoded protein: CASSVDHNNSPLHF.

The V call is TRBV10-1, the J call TRBJ2-5; 10 bases map to TRBD2. With 11 bases clipped from V and 3 bases from J, the junction kept 12 bases outside the gene matches. CDR1 and CDR2 (germline): WNHNN, SYGVQD (reference sequence). CDR3 length: 15 residues. CDR3 nucleotide sequence: TGCGCCTCGGGACTAGCGAACCCAGACGAAGAGACCCAGTACTTC. This codes for CASGLANPDEETQYF.

The chain combines TRBV19 with TRBJ1-1; D is unclear. This CDR3 comprises 13 residues. Trimming took 7 bases from V and 9 from J, leaving 18 bases between them. Germline lookup yields CDR1 LNHDA and CDR2 SQIVND (reference sequence). This CDR3 reads CASTLGRAPQAFF. CDR3 nucleotide sequence: TGTGCCAGTACCCTCGGGAGGGCCCCCCAAGCTTTCTTT.

V and J are TRBV14 and TRBJ2-1, with 10 bases that match TRBD2. The CDR3 covers 17 residues. Germline CDR1 and CDR2: SGHDN and FVKESK. V lost 1 base to trimming and J lost 5 bases; unmatched junction nucleotides: 8. CDR3 protein: CASSQARLAGLHNEQFF. The DNA for the CDR3 is TGTGCCAGCAGCCAAGCCAGACTAGCGGGTCTTCACAATGAGCAGTTCTTC. The full variable domain, completed using reference TRBV14 and TRBJ2-1, is EAGVTQFPSHSVIEKGQTVTLRCDPISGHDNLYWYRRVMGKEIKFLLHFVKESKQDESGMPNNRFLAERTGGTYSTLKVQPAELEDSGVYFCASSQARLAGLHNEQFFGPGTRLTVL.

The chain has TRBV24-1 and TRBJ1-2; 7 nucleotides agree with TRBD1. V gave up 8 bases and J gave up 4 bases; unmatched junction bases: 6. CDR1 and CDR2 (germline): KGHDR, SFDVKD. This CDR3 contains 13 residues. CDR3 amino acids: CATTEGAGYGYTF. As DNA, the CDR3 is TGTGCCACCACGGAGGGGGCGGGCTATGGCTACACCTTC.

The V and J genes are TRBV3-1 (or the pseudogene TRBV3-2) and TRBJ2-7, with D possibly matching TRBD1 (5 bases). Trimming cost V 4 bases and J 3 bases, with 7 bases left between them. The CDR3 extends over 12 amino acids. CDR1 is LGHDT, CDR2 YNNKEL, per germline (reference sequence). The CDR3 loop reads CASSPTVYEQYF. CDR3 nucleotides: TGTGCCAGCAGCCCGACAGTCTACGAGCAGTACTTC.